This T cell receptor beta chain was sequenced for a study of regulatory T cells in long-lasting Graves disease. In its sample, this clonotype was seen a few times. What it recognizes is unknown. Time point given: persistent/refractory GD, antithyroid drugs over 5 years with positive TRAb. The TCR library was made from RNA extracted from PBMCs. Findings and caveats of the study: Lower TCR diversity characterized persistent Graves' patients relative to newly diagnosed patients. Persistent disease exhibited a predilection for TRBV28, TRBJ1-2 and TRBJ2-5.

V dropped 3 bases and J dropped 3; count of bases not matched to a gene: 6. Germline values: CDR1 SEHNR, CDR2 FQNEAQ (reference sequence). CDR3 length: 15 amino acids. To make TCR beta libraries, researchers used iRepertoire HTBI primers and Arm-PCR of CDR3 regions. MiXCR, run by TCRdb on the multiplex PCR reads, gives a single entry per CDR3 protein. The data show roughly 470,000 distinct CDR3 sequences, 20% to 25% seen once. The source was peripheral blood mononuclear cells (PBMCs), collected when the disease was refractory, from a patient treated with antithyroid drugs. This chain links TRBV7-9 with TRBJ2-7, with 9 bases identical to TRBD2. The origin of this receptor is a female donor with Graves disease. CDR3 sequence (DNA): TGTGCCAGCAGCTTGGCCCCAGCGGGAGGCTACGAGCAGTACTTC. Protein product: CASSLAPAGGYEQYF.